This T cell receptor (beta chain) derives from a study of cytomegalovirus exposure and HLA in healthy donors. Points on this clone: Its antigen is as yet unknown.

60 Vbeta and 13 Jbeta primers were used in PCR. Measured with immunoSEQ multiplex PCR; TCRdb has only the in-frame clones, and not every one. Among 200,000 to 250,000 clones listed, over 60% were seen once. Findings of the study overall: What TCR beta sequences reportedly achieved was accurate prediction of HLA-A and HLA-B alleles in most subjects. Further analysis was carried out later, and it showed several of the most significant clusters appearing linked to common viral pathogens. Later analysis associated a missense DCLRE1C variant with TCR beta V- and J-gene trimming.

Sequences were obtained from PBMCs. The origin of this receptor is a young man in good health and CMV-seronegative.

Here the CDR3 DNA reads TGTGCCAGCCAACGGGGACTAGCAGGCGCCGGGGAGCTGTTTTTT. Its protein is CASQRGLAGAGELFF. This chain links TRBV2 with TRBJ2-2, with 9 positions matching TRBD2. CDR1 is SNHLY, CDR2 FYNNEI, per germline. The V gene end was trimmed by 8 bases and the J gene end by 6 bases; junction bases not matched to a gene: 10. The CDR3 contains 15 residues.